These T cell receptor beta chains were read from a single sample in a study of response to subunit inactivated influenza vaccine. TCRdb ran MiXCR on the RT-PCR reads and lists one entry per CDR3 protein. Among 530,000 or so distinct CDR3 sequences listed, approximately 10% were seen once. The sequenced sample was PBMCs from blood, obtained on the day of vaccination. The receptors were sampled from a man aged 50 to 60 who received an inactivated influenza vaccine. Both conserved end residues are part of each CDR3. The D gene is left open where the match is weak. A row's size may be missing; if present it is once, few, many or a size class.

clone size,D gene,J gene,V gene,CDR3 protein,CDR3 DNA
few,-,TRBJ2-1,TRBV24-1,CATSGGNEQFF,TGTGCCACCAGCGGGGGCAATGAGCAGTTCTTC
-,-,TRBJ1-2,TRBV7-8,CASSLRGTVNYGYTF,TGTGCCAGCAGCTTACGTGGGACGGTTAACTATGGCTACACCTTC
-,TRBD2,TRBJ2-1,TRBV5-4,CASSFRGGRVNEQFF,TGTGCCAGCAGCTTTCGGGGGGGGCGGGTAAATGAGCAGTTCTTC
-,-,TRBJ2-1,TRBV20-1,CSVRDSYNEQFF,TGCAGTGTCAGGGACTCCTACAATGAGCAGTTCTTC
few,-,TRBJ2-1,TRBV5-1,CASSLGVLEQFF,TGCGCCAGCAGCTTGGGGGTCCTTGAGCAGTTCTTC
-,-,TRBJ1-1,TRBV2,CASIGGRGTGSIWGTEAFF,TGTGCCAGCATTGGGGGCCGGGGGACGGGGTCTATTTGGGGCACTGAAGCTTTCTTT
few,TRBD2,TRBJ2-7,TRBV4-3,CASSQKLTSGRREQYF,TGCGCCAGCAGCCAGAAACTGACTAGCGGGAGAAGGGAGCAGTACTTC
many,TRBD2,TRBJ2-7,TRBV5-1,CASSLGLAGNSYEQYF,TGCGCCAGCAGCTTGGGACTAGCGGGAAACTCGTACGAGCAGTACTTC
-,-,TRBJ1-1,TRBV5-6,CASSPTPWGHTEAFF,TGTGCCAGCAGCCCAACTCCCTGGGGGCACACTGAAGCTTTCTTT
-,-,TRBJ2-2,TRBV10-3,CAISAERTGELFF,TGTGCCATCAGTGCTGAGCGCACCGGGGAGCTGTTTTTT
few,-,TRBJ2-3,TRBV7-2,CASSPIPAGHTDTQYF,TGTGCCAGCAGCCCGATCCCAGCAGGCCACACAGATACGCAGTATTTT
many,-,TRBJ2-7,TRBV20-1,CSARDQRQGKTYEQYF,TGCAGTGCTAGAGATCAGAGGCAGGGTAAGACCTACGAGCAGTACTTC
-,TRBD1,TRBJ2-4,TRBV28,CASSLWDRGNIQYF,TGTGCCAGCAGTTTATGGGACAGGGGAAACATTCAGTACTTC
-,TRBD1,TRBJ1-1,TRBV4-1,CASSQGRTGGTEAFF,TGCGCCAGCAGCCAAGGACGGACAGGGGGGACTGAAGCTTTCTTT
-,TRBD2,TRBJ2-1,TRBV6-5,CASSYTGGGAYNEQFF,TGTGCCAGCAGTTACACGGGCGGGGGGGCCTACAATGAGCAGTTCTTC
few,-,TRBJ2-4,TRBV7-9,CASSFGNIQYF,TGTGCCAGCAGCTTCGGGAACATTCAGTACTTC
-,-,TRBJ1-1,TRBV18,CASSPLASEGTEAFF,TGTGCCAGCTCACCGTTGGCCTCGGAAGGCACTGAAGCTTTCTTT
many,TRBD2,TRBJ2-5,TRBV6-2/TRBV6-3,CASSTGLASSQYF,TGTGCCAGCAGTACCGGACTAGCCTCATCCCAGTACTTC
-,-,TRBJ2-3,TRBV7-3,CASSLGGSLTDTQYF,TGTGCCAGCAGCTTAGGAGGGAGCCTAACAGATACGCAGTATTTT
-,-,TRBJ1-5,TRBV5-1,CASSLSAGDQPQHF,TGCGCCAGCAGCTTATCGGCAGGGGATCAGCCCCAGCATTTT
many,TRBD1,TRBJ1-4,TRBV4-3,CASSQVPGQGNEKLFF,TGCGCCAGCAGCCAAGTACCGGGACAGGGGAATGAAAAACTGTTTTTT
many,-,TRBJ1-4,TRBV20-1,CSARDWRDGEKLFF,TGCAGTGCTAGAGATTGGCGGGATGGTGAAAAACTGTTTTTT
-,TRBD1,TRBJ1-3,TRBV29-1,CSVGETGRGNTIYF,TGCAGCGTTGGAGAGACAGGGCGAGGAAACACCATATATTTT
few,-,TRBJ2-7,TRBV7-2,CASSLGPGRLGHYEQYF,TGTGCCAGCAGCTTAGGCCCCGGTCGACTAGGCCATTACGAGCAGTACTTC
many,-,TRBJ2-2,TRBV6-2/TRBV6-3,CASSWGGELFF,TGTGCCAGCAGCTGGGGCGGGGAGCTGTTTTTT
many,-,TRBJ2-1,TRBV29-1,CSVLKTNNEQFF,TGCAGCGTTCTAAAGACTAATAATGAGCAGTTCTTC
once,-,TRBJ2-5,TRBV3-1,CASSQVSKTQYF,TGTGCCAGCAGCCAAGTATCTAAGACCCAGTACTTC
few,-,TRBJ2-2,TRBV7-2,CASFDRSNTGELFF,TGTGCCAGCTTCGATCGCTCGAACACCGGGGAGCTGTTTTTT
few,-,TRBJ2-2,TRBV5-1,CASSLPQGNTGELFF,TGCGCCAGCAGCTTGCCACAGGGTAACACCGGGGAGCTGTTTTTT
-,-,TRBJ2-3,TRBV5-1,CASSLAGWGQDTQYF,TGCGCCAGCAGCTTGGCAGGGTGGGGTCAAGATACGCAGTATTTT
many,-,TRBJ1-2,TRBV20-1,CSARGAGDGYTF,TGCAGTGCTAGAGGGGCAGGGGATGGCTACACCTTC
once,TRBD1,TRBJ2-6,TRBV6-5,CASSYSRQGRTGANVLTF,TGTGCCAGCAGTTACTCGAGACAGGGGAGGACTGGGGCCAACGTCCTGACTTTC
few,-,TRBJ1-4,TRBV29-1,CSVGSGTANEKLFF,TGCAGCGTAGGAAGCGGGACGGCTAATGAAAAACTGTTTTTT
few,-,TRBJ2-7,TRBV11-1,CASSPIKAYEQYF,TGTGCCAGCAGCCCAATCAAGGCCTACGAGCAGTACTTC
many,TRBD1,TRBJ2-1,TRBV29-1,CSVRGPSYNEQFF,TGCAGCGTTAGGGGGCCGTCCTACAATGAGCAGTTCTTC
many,-,TRBJ2-7,TRBV12-3/TRBV12-4,CASVPVGRVGTYEQYF,TGTGCCAGCGTCCCAGTGGGTCGGGTGGGGACCTACGAGCAGTACTTC
few,TRBD1,TRBJ2-7,TRBV20-1,CSATGTGYNYEQYF,TGCAGTGCAACCGGGACAGGTTACAACTACGAGCAGTACTTC
many,-,TRBJ2-5,TRBV5-1,CASSLDVMTQYF,TGCGCCAGCAGCTTGGACGTGATGACCCAGTACTTC
-,-,TRBJ2-5,TRBV7-2,CASSTDPYQETQYF,TGTGCCAGCAGCACCGACCCGTACCAAGAGACCCAGTACTTC
few,TRBD1,TRBJ2-2,TRBV20-1,CSARAGTENTGELFF,TGCAGTGCTAGAGCCGGGACAGAAAACACCGGGGAGCTGTTTTTT
many,-,TRBJ2-1,TRBV5-1,CASKPSPTGPNEQFF,TGCGCCAGCAAACCCTCTCCCACAGGTCCGAATGAGCAGTTCTTC
-,-,TRBJ2-7,TRBV29-1,CSVVRVKGGEQYF,TGCAGCGTTGTCAGGGTGAAGGGAGGCGAGCAGTACTTC
few,TRBD1,TRBJ2-6,TRBV11-2,CASSLTRGRLSGANVLTF,TGTGCCAGCAGCTTAACTAGGGGGCGGTTGTCTGGGGCCAACGTCCTGACTTTC